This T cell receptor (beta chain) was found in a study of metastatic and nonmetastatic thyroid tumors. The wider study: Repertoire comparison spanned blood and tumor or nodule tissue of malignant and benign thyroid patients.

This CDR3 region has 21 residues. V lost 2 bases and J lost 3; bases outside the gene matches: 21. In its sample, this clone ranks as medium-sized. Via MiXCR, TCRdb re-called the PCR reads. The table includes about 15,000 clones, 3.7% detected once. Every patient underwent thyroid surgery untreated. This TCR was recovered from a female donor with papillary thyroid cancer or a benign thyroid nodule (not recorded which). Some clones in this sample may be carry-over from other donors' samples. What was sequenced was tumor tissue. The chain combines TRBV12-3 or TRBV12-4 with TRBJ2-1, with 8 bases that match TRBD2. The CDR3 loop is CASSLMSLFIAASGRYNEQFF. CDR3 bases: TGTGCCAGCAGTTTAATGAGCCTCTTTATTGCGGCTAGCGGGCGCTACAATGAGCAGTTCTTC.